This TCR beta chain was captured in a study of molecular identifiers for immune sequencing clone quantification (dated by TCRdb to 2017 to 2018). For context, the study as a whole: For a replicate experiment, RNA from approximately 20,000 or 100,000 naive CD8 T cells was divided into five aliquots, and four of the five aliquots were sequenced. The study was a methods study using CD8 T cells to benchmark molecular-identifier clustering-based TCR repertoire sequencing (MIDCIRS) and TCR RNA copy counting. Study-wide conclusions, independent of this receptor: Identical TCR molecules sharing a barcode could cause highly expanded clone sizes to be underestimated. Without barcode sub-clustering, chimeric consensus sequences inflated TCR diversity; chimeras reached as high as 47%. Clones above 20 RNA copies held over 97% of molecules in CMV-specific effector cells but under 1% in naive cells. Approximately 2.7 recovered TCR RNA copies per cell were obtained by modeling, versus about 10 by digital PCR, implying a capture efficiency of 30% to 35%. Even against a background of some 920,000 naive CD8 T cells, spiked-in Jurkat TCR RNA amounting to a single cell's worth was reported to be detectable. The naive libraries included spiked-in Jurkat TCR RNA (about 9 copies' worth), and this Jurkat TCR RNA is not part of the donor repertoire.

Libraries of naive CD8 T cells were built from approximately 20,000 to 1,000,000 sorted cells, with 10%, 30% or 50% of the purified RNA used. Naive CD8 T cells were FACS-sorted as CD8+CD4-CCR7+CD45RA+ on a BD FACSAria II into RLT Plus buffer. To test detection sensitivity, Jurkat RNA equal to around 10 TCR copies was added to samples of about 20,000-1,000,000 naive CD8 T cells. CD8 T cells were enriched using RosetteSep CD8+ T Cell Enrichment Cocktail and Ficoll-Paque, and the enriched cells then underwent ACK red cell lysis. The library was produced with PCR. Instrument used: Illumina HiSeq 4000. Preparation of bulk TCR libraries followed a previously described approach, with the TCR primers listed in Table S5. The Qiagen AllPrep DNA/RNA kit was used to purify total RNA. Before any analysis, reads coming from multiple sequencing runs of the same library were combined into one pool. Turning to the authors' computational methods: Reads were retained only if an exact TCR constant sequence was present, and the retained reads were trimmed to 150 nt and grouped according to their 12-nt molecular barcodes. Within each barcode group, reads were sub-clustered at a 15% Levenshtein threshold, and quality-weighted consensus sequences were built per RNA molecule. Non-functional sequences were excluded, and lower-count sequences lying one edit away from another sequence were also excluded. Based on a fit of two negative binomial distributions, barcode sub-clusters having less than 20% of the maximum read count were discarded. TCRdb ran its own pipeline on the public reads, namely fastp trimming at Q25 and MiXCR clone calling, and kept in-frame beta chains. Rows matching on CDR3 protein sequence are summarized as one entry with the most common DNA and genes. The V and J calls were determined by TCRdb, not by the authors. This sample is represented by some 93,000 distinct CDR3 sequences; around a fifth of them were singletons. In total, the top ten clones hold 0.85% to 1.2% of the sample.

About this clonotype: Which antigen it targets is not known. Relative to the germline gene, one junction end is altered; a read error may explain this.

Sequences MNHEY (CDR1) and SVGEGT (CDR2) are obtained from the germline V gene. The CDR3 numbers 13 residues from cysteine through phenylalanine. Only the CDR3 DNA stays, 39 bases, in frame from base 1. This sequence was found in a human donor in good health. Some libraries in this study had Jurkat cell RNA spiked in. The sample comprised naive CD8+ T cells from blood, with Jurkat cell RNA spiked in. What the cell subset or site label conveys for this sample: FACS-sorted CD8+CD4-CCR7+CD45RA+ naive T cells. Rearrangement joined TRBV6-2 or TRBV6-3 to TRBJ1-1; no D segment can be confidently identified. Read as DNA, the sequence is TGTGCCAGCAGTTACGAAGAGGGCACTGAAGCTCTCTTT. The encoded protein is CASSYEEGTEALF.